Following are 13 T cell receptor beta chains from one sample sequenced in a study of blood T cell repertoires in COVID-19. TCRdb's table, derived via immunoSEQ multiplex PCR, lists solely in-frame clones and lacks some. The top ten hold roughly 6.2% of the sample, which has under 250,000 clones, roughly 88% seen once. Sequenced input: peripheral blood. Receptors originate from a woman older than 75 with COVID-19, enrolled during active disease.

The chain recombines TRBV19 with TRBJ1-1; the D gene is possibly TRBD1 (5 bases). Per the germline V gene, CDR1 is LNHDA and CDR2 is SQIVND (reference sequence). Trimming removed 1 base at V and 7 bases at J, with 13 bases between. CDR3 length equals 14 residues. The CDR3 is CASSIGQGGSEAFF. DNA of the CDR3: TGTGCCAGTAGTATAGGGCAGGGAGGGAGTGAAGCTTTCTTT.

The gene calls are TRBV6-5 and TRBJ2-1; possible D gene TRBD2, 7 bases. The V end was cut by 7 bases, the J end by 2 bases, with 15 bases between. The germline gives CDR1 MNHEY, CDR2 SVGAGI. The CDR3 runs 15 residues. The CDR3, as DNA: TGTGCCAGCACCCTCGGGGGGCGGACCTACAATGAGCAGTTCTTC. Protein product: CASTLGGRTYNEQFF.

The chain couples TRBV30 to TRBJ2-2, with 8 bases fitting TRBD2. Trimming removed 4 bases from V and 7 bases from J; junction bases left unmatched: 5. This CDR3 contains 13 residues. Germline V gives CDR1 GTSNPN, CDR2 SVGIG (reference sequence). CDR3 in amino acids: CAWTGGRYGELFF. The CDR3 region has the DNA TGTGCCTGGACGGGGGGGCGATACGGGGAGCTGTTTTTT.

The genes are TRBV19 and TRBJ1-6; tentative D call: TRBD1 (6 bases). The CDR3 length is 13 residues. The germline V gene has CDR1 LNHDA and CDR2 SQIVND (reference sequence). V dropped 8 bases and J dropped 7 bases, with 12 bases sitting between them. The CDR3 here is CASRQGINSPLHF. Written as DNA, the CDR3 is TGTGCCAGTCGCCAGGGGATAAATTCACCCCTCCACTTT.

The gene calls are TRBV3-1 (or the pseudogene TRBV3-2) and TRBJ1-5; tentative D call: TRBD1 (5 bases). CDR1 and CDR2 from the germline V gene are LGHDT and YNNKEL (reference sequence). The CDR3 has 15 amino acids. V shed 0 bases and J shed 7 bases, with 13 bases lying between them. CDR3 sequence: CASSQDRQGKQPQHF. The CDR3 region has the DNA TGTGCCAGCAGCCAAGATCGGCAGGGAAAACAGCCCCAGCATTTT.

This chain joins TRBV4-1 and TRBJ2-5, with 10 bases identical to TRBD2. Germline CDR1 is MGHRA and CDR2 is YSYEKL. This CDR3 spans 18 amino acids. With 0 bases clipped from V and 6 bases from J, the junction kept 13 bases outside the gene matches. CDR3 residues: CASSQEIRASGGDQTQYF. The CDR3 DNA reads as TGCGCCAGCAGCCAAGAAATCCGGGCTAGCGGGGGCGATCAGACCCAGTACTTC.

In this sample, this clone turned up a few times. This rearrangement joins TRBV7-9 to TRBJ1-1; tentative D call: TRBD1 (5 bases). With 3 bases removed from V and 7 bases from J, the gap between germline ends came to 12 bases. The CDR3 spans 13 residues. In germline, CDR1 is SEHNR, CDR2 FQNEAQ (reference sequence). The CDR3 protein is CASSFSIDSEAFF. CDR3 DNA: TGTGCCAGCAGCTTCTCTATAGACAGTGAAGCTTTCTTT.

This clone was observed once. The V and J genes are TRBV7-2 and TRBJ2-5, with TRBD2 matching over 10 bases. Germline V gene sequence: CDR1 SGHTA, CDR2 FQGNSA. The CDR3 is 14 amino acids. V was clipped by 3 bases and J by 5 bases; unmatched bases: 3. CDR3 DNA sequence: TGTGCCAGCAGCTTCATGACTAGCGGGGAGACCCAGTACTTC. This encodes CASSFMTSGETQYF.

Here the CDR3 reads CASSRLTVDGYTF. CDR3 nucleotide sequence: TGTGCCAGCAGCCGCTTGACAGTCGATGGCTACACCTTC. This rearrangement joins TRBV3-1 (or the pseudogene TRBV3-2) to TRBJ1-2, with a tentative D call TRBD1 (5 bases). The CDR3 covers 13 residues. Germline lookup yields CDR1 LGHDT and CDR2 YNNKEL (reference sequence). With 4 bases removed from V and 6 bases from J, the gap between germline ends came to 12 bases.

This chain uses TRBV29-1 with TRBJ2-1, with 7 nucleotides matching TRBD1. Germline CDR1 is SQVTM and CDR2 is ANQGSEA. V dropped 7 bases and J dropped 8; count of bases not matched to a gene: 5. This CDR3 is built from 11 residues. The CDR3 sequence: CSAGTDHEQFF. The CDR3 DNA is TGCAGCGCCGGGACAGACCATGAGCAGTTCTTC.

The CDR3 reads CAIRQGNTIYF. CDR3 nucleotides: TGTGCCATCAGACAGGGAAACACCATATATTTT. The J gene is TRBJ1-3, the V gene TRBV10-3, with no clear D. Trimming took 6 bases from V and 4 from J, leaving 4 bases between them. Germline V lookup: CDR1 ENHRY, CDR2 SYGVKD. The CDR3 runs to 11 residues.

About this clone itself: Other DNA sequences in this specimen translate into the identical CDR3. V gene TRBV7-2 combines with J gene TRBJ1-4; TRBD1 might be the D (6 bases). There are 12 residues in the CDR3. Trimming cost V 4 bases and J 7 bases, with 7 bases left between them. CDR1 and CDR2 from the germline V gene are SGHTA and FQGNSA. This CDR3 reads CASSSRGEKLFF. The DNA for the CDR3 is TGTGCCAGCAGCTCCAGGGGTGAAAAACTGTTTTTT.

This clone came up once. The genes are TRBV18 and TRBJ1-6; 7 nucleotides align to TRBD1. The junction had 6 bases not matched to a gene; V was cut back by 6 bases and J by 4 bases. CDR1 and CDR2 from the germline V gene are KGHSH and LQKENI. CDR3 length: 15 amino acids. DNA for the CDR3: TGTGCCAGCTCTGACGGACAGGCTTATAATTCACCCCTCCACTTT. This encodes CASSDGQAYNSPLHF. The entire variable domain, with the rest obtained from reference TRBV18 and TRBJ1-6, is as follows: NAGVMQNPRHLVRRRGQEARLRCSPMKGHSHVYWYRQLPEEGLKFMVYLQKENIIDESGMPKERFSAEFPKEGPSILRIQQVVRGDSAAYFCASSDGQAYNSPLHFGNGTRLTVT.